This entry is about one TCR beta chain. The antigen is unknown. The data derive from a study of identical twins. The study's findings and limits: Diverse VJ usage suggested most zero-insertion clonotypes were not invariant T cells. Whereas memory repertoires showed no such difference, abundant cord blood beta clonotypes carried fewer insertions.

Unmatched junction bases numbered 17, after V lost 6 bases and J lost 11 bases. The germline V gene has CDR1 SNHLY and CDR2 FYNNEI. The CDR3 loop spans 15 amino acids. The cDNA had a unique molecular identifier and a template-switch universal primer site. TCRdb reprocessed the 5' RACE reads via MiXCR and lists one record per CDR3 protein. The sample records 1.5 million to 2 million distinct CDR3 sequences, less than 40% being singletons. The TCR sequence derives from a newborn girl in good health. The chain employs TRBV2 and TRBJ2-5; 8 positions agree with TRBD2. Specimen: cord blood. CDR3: CASSETSGDYNEQYF. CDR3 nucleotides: TGTGCCAGCAGCGAAACTAGCGGAGATTACAATGAGCAGTACTTC.